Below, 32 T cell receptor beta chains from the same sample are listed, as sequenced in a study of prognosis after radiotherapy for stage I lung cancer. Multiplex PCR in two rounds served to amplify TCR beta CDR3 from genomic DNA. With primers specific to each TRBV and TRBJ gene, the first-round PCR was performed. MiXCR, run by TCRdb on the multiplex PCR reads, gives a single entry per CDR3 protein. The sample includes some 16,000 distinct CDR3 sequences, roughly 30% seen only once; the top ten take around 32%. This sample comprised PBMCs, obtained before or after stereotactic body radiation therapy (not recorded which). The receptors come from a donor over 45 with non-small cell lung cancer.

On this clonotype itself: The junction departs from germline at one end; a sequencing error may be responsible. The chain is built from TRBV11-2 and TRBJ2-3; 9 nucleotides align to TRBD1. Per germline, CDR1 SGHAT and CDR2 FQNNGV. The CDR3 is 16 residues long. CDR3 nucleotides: TGTGCCAGGAGCTTGGAACAGGGGGCGAGAACAGATACGCAGTATTTT. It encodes CARSLEQGARTDTQYF.

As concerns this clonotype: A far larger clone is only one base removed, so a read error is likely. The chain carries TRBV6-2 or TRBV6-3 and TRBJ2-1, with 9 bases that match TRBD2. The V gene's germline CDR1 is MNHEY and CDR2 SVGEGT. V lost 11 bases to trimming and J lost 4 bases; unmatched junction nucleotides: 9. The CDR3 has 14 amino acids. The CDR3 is CAGTVAGEYNEQFF. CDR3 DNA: TGTGCCGGCACCGTAGCGGGAGAGTACAATGAGCAGTTCTTC.

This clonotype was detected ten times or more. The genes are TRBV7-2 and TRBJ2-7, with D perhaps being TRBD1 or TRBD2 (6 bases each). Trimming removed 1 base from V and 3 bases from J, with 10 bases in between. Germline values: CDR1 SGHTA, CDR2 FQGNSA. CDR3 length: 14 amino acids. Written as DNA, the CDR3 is TGTGCCAGCAGCTTAGAACAGGGAGGCTACGAGCAGTACTTC. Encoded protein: CASSLEQGGYEQYF.

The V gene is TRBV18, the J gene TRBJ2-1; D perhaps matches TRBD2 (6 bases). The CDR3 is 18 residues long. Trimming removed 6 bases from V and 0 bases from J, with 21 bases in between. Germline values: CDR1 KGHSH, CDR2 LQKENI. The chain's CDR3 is CASSPISPSVSSYNEQFF. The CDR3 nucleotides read TGTGCCAGCTCGCCAATTTCGCCTAGCGTATCCTCCTACAATGAGCAGTTCTTC.

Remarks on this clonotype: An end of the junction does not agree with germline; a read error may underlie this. CDR3 nucleotides: TGTGCCACCACCAGATATCCTTCGGGGGGTCAGCCCCAGCATTTT. Protein product: CATTRYPSGGQPQHF. The chain employs TRBV15 and TRBJ1-5, with a tentative D call TRBD1 (5 bases). The germline V gene encodes CDR1 LNHNV and CDR2 YYDKDF (reference sequence). This CDR3 has 15 residues.

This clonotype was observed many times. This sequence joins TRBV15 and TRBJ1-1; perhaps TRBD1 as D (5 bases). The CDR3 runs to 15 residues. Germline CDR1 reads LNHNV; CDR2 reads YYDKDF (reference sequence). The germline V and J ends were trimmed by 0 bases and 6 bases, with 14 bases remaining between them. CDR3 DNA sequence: TGTGCCACCAGCAGAGATCCGGGGGGAAGGCCTGAAGCTTTCTTT. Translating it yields CATSRDPGGRPEAFF.

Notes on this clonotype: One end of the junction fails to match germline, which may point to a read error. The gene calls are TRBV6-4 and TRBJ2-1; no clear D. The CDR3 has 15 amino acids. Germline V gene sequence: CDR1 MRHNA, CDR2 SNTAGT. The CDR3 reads CASSDSVSSYNEQFF. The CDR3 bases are TGTGCCAGCAGTGACTCAGTGAGCTCCTACAACGAGCAGTTCTTC.

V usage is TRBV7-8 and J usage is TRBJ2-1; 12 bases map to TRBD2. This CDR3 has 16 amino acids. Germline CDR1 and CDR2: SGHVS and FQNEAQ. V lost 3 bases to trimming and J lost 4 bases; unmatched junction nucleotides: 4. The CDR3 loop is CASSFRGTSGYNEQFF. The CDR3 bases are TGTGCCAGCAGCTTTCGGGGGACTAGCGGGTACAATGAGCAGTTCTTC.

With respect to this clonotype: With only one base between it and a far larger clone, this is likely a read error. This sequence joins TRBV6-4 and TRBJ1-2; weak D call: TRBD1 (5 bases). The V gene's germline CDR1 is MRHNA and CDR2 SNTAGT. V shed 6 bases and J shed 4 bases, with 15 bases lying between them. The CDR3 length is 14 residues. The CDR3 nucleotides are TGTGCCAGCAGGAAAAAGACAGCCACCTATGGCTACACCTTC. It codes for CASRKKTATYGYTF.

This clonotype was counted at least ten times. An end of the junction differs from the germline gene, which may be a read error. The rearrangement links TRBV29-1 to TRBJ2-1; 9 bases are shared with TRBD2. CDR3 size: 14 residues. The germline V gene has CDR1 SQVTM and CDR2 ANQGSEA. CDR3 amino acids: CSVQAGGTYSEQFF. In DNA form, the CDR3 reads TGCAGCGTTCAAGCGGGAGGAACCTACAGTGAGCAGTTCTTC.

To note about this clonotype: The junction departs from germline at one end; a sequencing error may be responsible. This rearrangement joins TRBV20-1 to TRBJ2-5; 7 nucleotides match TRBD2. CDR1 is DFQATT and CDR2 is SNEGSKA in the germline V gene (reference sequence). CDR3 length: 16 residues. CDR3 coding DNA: TGCAGTGCGCGATGGACTAGTGGAGGGATCCAAGATACCCAGTACTTC. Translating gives CSARWTSGGIQDTQYF.

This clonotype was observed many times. The CDR3 loop reads CSASNYGPNTGELFF. The CDR3 DNA is TGCAGTGCTAGTAATTATGGGCCCAACACCGGGGAGCTGTTTTTT. The chain carries TRBV20-1 and TRBJ2-2; D call uncertain. CDR3 length: 15 residues. Germline lookup yields CDR1 DFQATT and CDR2 SNEGSKA (reference sequence). V was clipped by 3 bases and J by 2 bases, with 13 bases between them.

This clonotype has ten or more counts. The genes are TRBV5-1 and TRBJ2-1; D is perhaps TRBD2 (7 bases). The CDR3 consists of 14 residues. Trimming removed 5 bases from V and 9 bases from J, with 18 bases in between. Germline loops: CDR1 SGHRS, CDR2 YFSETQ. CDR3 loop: CASSLGGGPGEQFF. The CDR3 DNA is TGCGCCAGCAGTCTAGGGGGAGGGCCTGGTGAGCAGTTCTTC.

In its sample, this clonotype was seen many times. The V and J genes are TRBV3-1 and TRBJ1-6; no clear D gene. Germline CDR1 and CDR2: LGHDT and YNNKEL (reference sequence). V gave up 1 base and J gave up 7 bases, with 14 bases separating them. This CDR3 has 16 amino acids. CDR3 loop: CASSQGITARNSPLHF. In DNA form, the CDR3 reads TGTGCCAGCAGCCAAGGCATAACCGCTAGGAATTCACCCCTCCACTTT.

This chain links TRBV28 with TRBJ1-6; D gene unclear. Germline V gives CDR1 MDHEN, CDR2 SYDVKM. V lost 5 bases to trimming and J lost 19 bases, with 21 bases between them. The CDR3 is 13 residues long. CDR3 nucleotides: TGTGCCAGCAGTCCCATCCTTGGTTCACACCTACACTTT. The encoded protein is CASSPILGSHLHF.

The CDR3 reads CASQDVGQGGNQPQHF. The CDR3 DNA reads TGTGCCAGCCAGGATGTTGGACAGGGGGGCAATCAGCCCCAGCATTTT. V and J are TRBV28 and TRBJ1-5, with 10 bases aligning to TRBD1. CDR3 length equals 16 residues. CDR1 and CDR2 (germline): MDHEN, SYDVKM. V shed 8 bases, J shed 2 bases, and the junction held 9 bases outside the gene matches.

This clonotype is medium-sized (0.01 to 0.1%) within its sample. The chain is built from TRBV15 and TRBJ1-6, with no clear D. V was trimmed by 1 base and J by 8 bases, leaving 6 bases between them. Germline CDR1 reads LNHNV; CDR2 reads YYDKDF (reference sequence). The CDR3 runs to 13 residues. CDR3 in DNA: TGTGCCACCAGCAGAGTCTCGGATTCACCCCTCCACTTT. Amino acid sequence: CATSRVSDSPLHF.

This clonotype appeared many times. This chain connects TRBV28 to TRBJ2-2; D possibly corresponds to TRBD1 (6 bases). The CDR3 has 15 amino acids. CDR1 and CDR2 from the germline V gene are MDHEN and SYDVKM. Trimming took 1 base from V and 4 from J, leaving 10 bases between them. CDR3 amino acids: CASSLLDRVTGELFF. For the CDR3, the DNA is TGTGCCAGCAGTTTATTGGACAGAGTCACCGGGGAGCTGTTTTTT.

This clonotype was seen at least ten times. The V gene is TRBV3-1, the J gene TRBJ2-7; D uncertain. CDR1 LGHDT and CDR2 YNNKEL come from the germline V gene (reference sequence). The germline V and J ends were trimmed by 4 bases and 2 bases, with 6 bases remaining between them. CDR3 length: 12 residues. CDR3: CASSLLPYEQYF. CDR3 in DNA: TGTGCCAGCAGCCTCCTCCCCTACGAGCAGTACTTC.

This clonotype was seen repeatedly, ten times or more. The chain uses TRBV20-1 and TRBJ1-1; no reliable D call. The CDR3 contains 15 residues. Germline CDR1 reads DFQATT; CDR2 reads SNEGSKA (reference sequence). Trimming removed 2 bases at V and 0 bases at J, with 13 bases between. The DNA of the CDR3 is TGCAGTGCTAGAAAACCCAGGCTAATGAACACTGAAGCTTTCTTT. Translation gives CSARKPRLMNTEAFF.

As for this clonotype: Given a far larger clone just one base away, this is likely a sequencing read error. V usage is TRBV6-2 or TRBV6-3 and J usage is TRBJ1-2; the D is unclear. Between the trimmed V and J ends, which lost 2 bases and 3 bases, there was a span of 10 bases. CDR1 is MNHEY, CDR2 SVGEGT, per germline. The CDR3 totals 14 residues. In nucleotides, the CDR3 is TGTGCCAGCAGTTACGCGCGCAAGGACTATGGCTACACCTTC. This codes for CASSYARKDYGYTF.

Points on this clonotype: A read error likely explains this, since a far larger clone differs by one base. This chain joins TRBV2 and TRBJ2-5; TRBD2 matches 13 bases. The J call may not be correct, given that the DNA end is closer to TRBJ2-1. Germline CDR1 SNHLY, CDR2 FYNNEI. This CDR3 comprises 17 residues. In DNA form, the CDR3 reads TGTGCCAGCAGCGATGCACATGGACTAGCGGGAGAGAGTGAGCAGTTCTTC. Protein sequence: CASSDAHGLAGESEQFF.

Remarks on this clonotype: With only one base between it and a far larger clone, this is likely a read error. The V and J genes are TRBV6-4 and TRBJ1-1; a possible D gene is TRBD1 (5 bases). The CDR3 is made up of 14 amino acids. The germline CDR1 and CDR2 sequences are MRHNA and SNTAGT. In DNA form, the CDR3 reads TGTGCCAGCAGTTACTCGTTGGGGCGAACTGAAGCTTTCTTT. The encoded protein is CASSYSLGRTEAFF.

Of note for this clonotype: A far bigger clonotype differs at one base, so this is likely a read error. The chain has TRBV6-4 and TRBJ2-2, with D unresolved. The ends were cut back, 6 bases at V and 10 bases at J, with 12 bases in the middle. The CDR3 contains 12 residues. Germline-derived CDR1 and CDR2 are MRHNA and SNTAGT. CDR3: CASSQIGVELFF. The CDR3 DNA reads TGTGCCAGCAGCCAAATCGGTGTGGAGCTGTTTTTT.

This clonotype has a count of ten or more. The chain's CDR3 is CASSLKGFHEQFF. The DNA for the CDR3 is TGTGCCAGCAGCTTGAAAGGGTTTCATGAGCAGTTCTTC. The J gene is TRBJ2-1, the V gene TRBV5-4, with D uncertain. Per the germline V gene, CDR1 is SGHNT and CDR2 is YYREEE (reference sequence). The CDR3 has 13 residues. V was shortened by 1 base and J by 8 bases, with 10 bases between the two germline ends.

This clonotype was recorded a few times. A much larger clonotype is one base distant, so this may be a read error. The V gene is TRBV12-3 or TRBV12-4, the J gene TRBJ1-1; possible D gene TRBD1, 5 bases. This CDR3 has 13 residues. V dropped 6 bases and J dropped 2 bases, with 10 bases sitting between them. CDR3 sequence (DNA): TGTGCCAGCAGCTTGGGGCATAACACTGAAGCTTTCTTT. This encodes CASSLGHNTEAFF.

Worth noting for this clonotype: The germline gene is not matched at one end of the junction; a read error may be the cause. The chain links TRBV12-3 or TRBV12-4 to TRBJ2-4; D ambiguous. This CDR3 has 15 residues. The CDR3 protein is CASIPQVFAKIIQYF. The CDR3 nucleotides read TGTGCCAGCATTCCCCAGGTGTTCGCCAAAATCATTCAGTACTTC.

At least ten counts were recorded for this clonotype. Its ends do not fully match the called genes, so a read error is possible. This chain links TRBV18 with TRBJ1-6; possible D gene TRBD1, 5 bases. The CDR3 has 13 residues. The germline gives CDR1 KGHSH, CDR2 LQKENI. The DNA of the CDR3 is TGTGCCAGCTCAATCGGGGCTAATTCAGCCCTCCACTTT. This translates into CASSIGANSALHF.

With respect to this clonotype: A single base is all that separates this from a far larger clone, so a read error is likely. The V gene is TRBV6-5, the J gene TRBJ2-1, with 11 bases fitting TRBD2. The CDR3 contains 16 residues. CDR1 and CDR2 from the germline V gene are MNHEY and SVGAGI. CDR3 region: CASSLGLAVMIETQNF. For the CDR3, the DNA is TGTGCCAGCAGTTTGGGACTAGCGGTAATGATCGAGACCCAGAACTTC.

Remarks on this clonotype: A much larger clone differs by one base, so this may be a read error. The CDR3 is CASIRARNEKLFF. Written as DNA, the CDR3 is TGTGCCAGCATCAGAGCTCGGAATGAAAAACTGTTTTTT. The rearrangement joins TRBV7-2 to TRBJ1-4; D unclear. Germline V CDR1 and CDR2: SGHTA, FQGNSA. Between the trimmed V and J ends, which lost 7 bases and 5 bases, there was a span of 11 bases. The CDR3 extends over 13 amino acids.

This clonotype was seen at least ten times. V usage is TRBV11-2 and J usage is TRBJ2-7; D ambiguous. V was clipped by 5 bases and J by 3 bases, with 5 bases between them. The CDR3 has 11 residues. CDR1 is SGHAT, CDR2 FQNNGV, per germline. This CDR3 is CASSQSYEQYF. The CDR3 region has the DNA TGTGCCAGCAGCCAGAGCTACGAGCAGTACTTC.

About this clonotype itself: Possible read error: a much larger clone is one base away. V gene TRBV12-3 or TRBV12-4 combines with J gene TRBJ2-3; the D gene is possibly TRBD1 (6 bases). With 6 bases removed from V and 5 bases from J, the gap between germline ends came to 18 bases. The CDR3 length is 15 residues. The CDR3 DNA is TGTGCCAGCAGACCAGAGGGACACAGGATAGATACGCAGTATTTT. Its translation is CASRPEGHRIDTQYF.